Below are 21 T cell receptor beta chains sequenced from a single sample in a study of blood T cell repertoires in COVID-19. This table comes from immunoSEQ multiplex PCR, and its TCRdb copy is limited to in-frame clones, with some not included. The profile shows hundreds of thousands of clones, 70% to 90% of them singletons. The specimen was PBMCs or T cells enriched from blood (not recorded which). These receptors were obtained from a woman in her forties or fifties in a cohort exposed to, infected with or recovered from COVID-19 (not recorded which).

The rearrangement links TRBV7-2 to TRBJ2-7; TRBD2 matches 7 bases. This CDR3 is 14 amino acids long. Germline assignment: CDR1 SGHTA and CDR2 FQGNSA. With 5 bases clipped from V and 4 bases from J, the junction kept 8 bases outside the gene matches. The CDR3 coding sequence is TGTGCCAGCAGCCCGCCGCGGGGGAAATACGAGCAGTACTTC. Translated: CASSPPRGKYEQYF.

The V and J genes are TRBV3-1 (or the pseudogene TRBV3-2) and TRBJ2-5, with D perhaps matching TRBD2 (7 bases). Trimming pared 1 base from V and 5 bases from J, leaving 14 bases between. CDR3 size: 15 residues. CDR1 is LGHDT and CDR2 is YNNKEL in the germline V gene (reference sequence). CDR3 amino acids: CASSQGGGGAETQYF. CDR3 nucleotide sequence: TGTGCCAGCAGCCAAGGTGGGGGGGGCGCGGAGACCCAGTACTTC.

The chain carries TRBV5-1 and TRBJ1-2, with D possibly matching TRBD1 (5 bases). Per germline, CDR1 SGHRS and CDR2 YFSETQ. This CDR3 contains 14 residues. Trimming cost V 2 bases and J 6 bases, with 14 bases left between them. CDR3 protein: CASSLDQGRDGYTF. DNA of the CDR3: TGCGCCAGCAGCTTAGATCAGGGCCGTGATGGCTACACCTTC.

A single count supports this clone. This chain joins TRBV5-1 and TRBJ2-5; 12 bases match TRBD2. This CDR3 comprises 17 residues. The V segment lost 0 bases and the J segment 5 bases; nucleotides outside the gene matches: 8. CDR1 is SGHRS, CDR2 YFSETQ, per germline. The CDR3 spells CASSLALAGGPRETQYF. DNA of the CDR3: TGCGCCAGCAGCTTGGCCCTAGCGGGGGGGCCTAGGGAGACCCAGTACTTC. Supplemented by reference TRBV5-1 and TRBJ2-5, the full variable domain reads KAGVTQTPRYLIKTRGQQVTLSCSPISGHRSVSWYQQTPGQGLQFLFEYFSETQRNKGNFPGRFSGRQFSNSRSEMNVSTLELGDSALYLCASSLALAGGPRETQYFGPGTRLLVL.

For the CDR3, the DNA is TGTGCCATCAGTGAGTCCGTAGCGGGGGGTTACGAGCAGTACTTC. Translating gives CAISESVAGGYEQYF. The gene calls are TRBV10-3 and TRBJ2-7; 10 bases map to TRBD2. Germline assignment: CDR1 ENHRY and CDR2 SYGVKD. V was pared by 0 bases and J by 4 bases, with 3 bases of the junction left unmatched. The CDR3 sequence is 15 residues long.

The rearrangement links TRBV4-1 to TRBJ2-7; 7 bases agree with TRBD1. V was pared by 0 bases and J by 1 base, with 0 bases of the junction left unmatched. The CDR3 totals 14 residues. From germline, CDR1 is MGHRA and CDR2 YSYEKL. The CDR3 DNA reads as TGCGCCAGCAGCCAAGAGGGACAGTCCTACGAGCAGTACTTC. Its translation: CASSQEGQSYEQYF.

The rearrangement links TRBV29-1 to TRBJ1-5; D is uncertain. V was shortened by 4 bases and J by 0 bases, with 7 bases between the two germline ends. The CDR3 length is 13 residues. The germline V gene encodes CDR1 SQVTM and CDR2 ANQGSEA. The CDR3 DNA reads as TGCAGCGTTGCGGACTATAGCAATCAGCCCCAGCATTTT. This translates into CSVADYSNQPQHF.

The chain carries TRBV25-1 and TRBJ2-1, with 8 bases identical to TRBD2. Losses at the gene ends were 3 bases for V and 5 bases for J; bases not matched to a gene: 6. This CDR3 is built from 15 residues. Germline assignment: CDR1 MGHDK and CDR2 SYGVNS. For the CDR3, the DNA is TGTGCCAGCAGTGACGCCAGGCGGGGGGACAATGAGCAGTTCTTC. Its translation: CASSDARRGDNEQFF.

This sequence joins TRBV5-1 and TRBJ1-5, with D possibly matching TRBD1 (6 bases). Per germline, CDR1 SGHRS and CDR2 YFSETQ. CDR3 size: 14 residues. V was clipped by 4 bases and J by 5 bases, with 13 bases between them. The CDR3 coding sequence is TGCGCCAGCAGCCCGGCGGGGGGCTATCAGCCCCAGCATTTT. It is translated as CASSPAGGYQPQHF.

The chain links TRBV10-3 to TRBJ1-3, with D unclear. This CDR3 has 15 residues. The V gene's germline CDR1 is ENHRY and CDR2 SYGVKD. With 0 bases removed from V and 8 bases from J, the gap between germline ends came to 14 bases. DNA of the CDR3: TGTGCCATCAGTGAGTCGGCAAATCCCCGGGACACCATATATTTT. Amino acid sequence: CAISESANPRDTIYF.

The V and J genes are TRBV5-5 and TRBJ2-7, with 7 bases lining up with TRBD1. With V trimmed by 2 bases and J by 4 bases, 9 bases remained unmatched. Germline V gene data show CDR1 as SGHKS and CDR2 as YYEKEE (reference sequence). This CDR3 region has 15 residues. CDR3: CASSFGGRGMYEQYF. In DNA, the CDR3 is TGTGCCAGCAGCTTTGGCGGCAGGGGGATGTACGAGCAGTACTTC.

The CDR3 loop is CASSFRGAGVQETQYF. The CDR3 DNA sequence: TGTGCCAGCAGCTTCCGGGGAGCGGGGGTCCAAGAGACCCAGTACTTC. The chain has TRBV7-6 and TRBJ2-5, with 8 bases identical to TRBD2. The CDR3 is made up of 16 amino acids. J was trimmed by 1 base and V by 3 bases; bases with no gene match: 7. Germline assignment: CDR1 SGHVS and CDR2 FNYEAQ.

The chain employs TRBV9 and TRBJ2-1, with a tentative D call TRBD2 (6 bases). The germline V gene has CDR1 SGDLS and CDR2 YYNGEE. The CDR3 sequence is 13 residues long. Trimming took 7 bases from V and 7 from J, leaving 15 bases between them. The CDR3 region has the DNA TGTGCCAGCTTCCGTGGAGGGTTGAATGAGCAGTTCTTC. Protein product: CASFRGGLNEQFF.

The V and J genes are TRBV6-5 and TRBJ1-3; D unclear. The CDR3 is 14 amino acids. Trimming took 7 bases from V and 1 from J, leaving 11 bases between them. Germline loops: CDR1 MNHEY, CDR2 SVGAGI. In DNA form, the CDR3 reads TGTGCCAGCAAAAATAGGGAGTCTGGAAACACCATATATTTT. Translated: CASKNRESGNTIYF.

V and J are TRBV6-5 and TRBJ1-2; 8 nucleotides align to TRBD1. Germline assignment: CDR1 MNHEY and CDR2 SVGAGI. With V trimmed by 4 bases and J by 8 bases, 9 bases remained unmatched. The CDR3 extends over 14 amino acids. CDR3 nucleotide sequence: TGTGCCAGCAGTTTATTGCAGGGGGCCGAGGGCTACACCTTC. Translation: CASSLLQGAEGYTF.

CDR3 sequence: CASSLQLQGSSTDTQYF. CDR3 nucleotide sequence: TGCGCCAGCAGCTTGCAATTACAGGGTTCTAGCACAGATACGCAGTATTTT. The chain couples TRBV5-1 to TRBJ2-3, with D possibly matching TRBD1 (6 bases). This CDR3 region has 17 residues. CDR1 SGHRS and CDR2 YFSETQ come from the germline V gene. The V end was cut by 1 base, the J end by 0 bases, with 15 bases between.

This chain uses TRBV6-2 or TRBV6-3 with TRBJ1-5; a weak D match, TRBD1 (6 bases). Between the trimmed V and J ends, which lost 3 bases and 0 bases, there was a span of 9 bases. CDR1 MNHEY and CDR2 SVGEGT come from the germline V gene. The CDR3 runs 15 residues. The CDR3 is CASSYYRDSNQPQHF. In DNA form, the CDR3 reads TGTGCCAGCAGTTATTACAGGGATAGCAATCAGCCCCAGCATTTT.

The chain combines TRBV10-1 with TRBJ2-5; TRBD2 agrees at 7 bases. Trimming took 5 bases from V and 5 from J; bases not matched to a gene: 2. The CDR3 is 12 amino acids. Germline lookup yields CDR1 WNHNN and CDR2 SYGVQD (reference sequence). This CDR3 reads CASSRGGETQYF. The CDR3 nucleotides read TGCGCCAGCAGTCGGGGAGGGGAGACCCAGTACTTC.

The genes are TRBV15 and TRBJ1-5; no clear D. Trimming stripped 0 bases from V and 4 bases from J, with 7 bases between. The CDR3 is 14 residues long. Looked up from germline, CDR1 is LNHNV and CDR2 is YYDKDF (reference sequence). CDR3 DNA sequence: TGTGCCACCAGCAGAGATACCGGGAATCAGCCCCAGCATTTT. Residues: CATSRDTGNQPQHF.

The J gene is TRBJ1-4, the V gene TRBV21-1. TRBV21-1 is reported as a pseudogene. CDR3 length: 17 residues. The CDR3 reads CASSSGTEGWGGEKLFF. The CDR3 DNA reads as TGTGCCAGCAGCAGCGGAACAGAGGGGTGGGGAGGGGAAAAACTGTTTTTT.

V gene TRBV3-1 (or the pseudogene TRBV3-2) combines with J gene TRBJ2-3, with D perhaps matching TRBD2 (5 bases). This CDR3 region has 16 residues. CDR1 and CDR2 from the germline V gene are LGHDT and YNNKEL (reference sequence). V lost 4 bases and J lost 0, with 14 bases in between. In DNA form, the CDR3 reads TGTGCCAGCAGCCCCCATGCGGGCCCAAGCACAGATACGCAGTATTTT. Its protein product is CASSPHAGPSTDTQYF.